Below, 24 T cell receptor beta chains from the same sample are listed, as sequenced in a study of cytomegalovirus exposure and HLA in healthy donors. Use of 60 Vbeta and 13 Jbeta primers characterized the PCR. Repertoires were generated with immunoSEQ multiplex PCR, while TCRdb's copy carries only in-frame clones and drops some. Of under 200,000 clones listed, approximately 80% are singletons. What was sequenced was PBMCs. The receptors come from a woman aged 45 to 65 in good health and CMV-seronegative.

CDR3 bases: TGTGCCAGCATCTCAGGACAGGGCTACGAGCAGTACTTC. It specifies CASISGQGYEQYF. The chain recombines TRBV6-1 with TRBJ2-7, with 8 bases that match TRBD1. Looked up from germline, CDR1 is MNHNS and CDR2 is SASEGT. The junction had 5 bases not matched to a gene; V was cut back by 7 bases and J by 3 bases. The CDR3 runs 13 residues.

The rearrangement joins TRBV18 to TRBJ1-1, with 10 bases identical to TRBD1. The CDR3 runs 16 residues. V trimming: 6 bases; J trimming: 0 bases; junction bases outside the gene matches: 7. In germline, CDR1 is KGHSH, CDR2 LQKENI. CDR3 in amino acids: CASSEAGTGVNTEAFF. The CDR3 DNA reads TGTGCCAGCTCGGAAGCCGGGACAGGGGTGAACACTGAAGCTTTCTTT.

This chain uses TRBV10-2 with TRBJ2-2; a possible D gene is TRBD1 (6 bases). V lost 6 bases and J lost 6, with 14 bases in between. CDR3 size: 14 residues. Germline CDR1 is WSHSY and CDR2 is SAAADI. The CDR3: CASRGQGSSGELFF. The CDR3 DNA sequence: TGCGCCAGCAGGGGGCAGGGGTCGTCCGGGGAGCTGTTTTTT.

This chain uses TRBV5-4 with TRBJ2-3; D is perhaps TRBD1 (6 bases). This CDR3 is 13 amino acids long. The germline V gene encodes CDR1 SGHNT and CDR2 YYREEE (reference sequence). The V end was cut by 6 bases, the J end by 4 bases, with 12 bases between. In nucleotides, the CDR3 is TGTGCCAGCACCATAACAGGGTCAGATACGCAGTATTTT. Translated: CASTITGSDTQYF.

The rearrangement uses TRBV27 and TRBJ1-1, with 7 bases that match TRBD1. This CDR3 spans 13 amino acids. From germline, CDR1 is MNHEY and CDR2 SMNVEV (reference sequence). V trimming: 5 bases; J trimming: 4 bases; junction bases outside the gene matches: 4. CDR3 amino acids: CASSRDSLTEAFF. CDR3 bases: TGTGCCAGCAGTAGGGACAGTCTCACTGAAGCTTTCTTT.

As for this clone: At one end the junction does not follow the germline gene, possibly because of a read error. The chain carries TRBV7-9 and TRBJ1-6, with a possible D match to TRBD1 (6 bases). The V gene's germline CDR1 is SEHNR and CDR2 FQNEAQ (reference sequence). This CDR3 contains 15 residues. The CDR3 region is CASSLVQGVVSPFHF. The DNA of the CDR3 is TGTGCCAGCAGCTTAGTACAGGGAGTCGTTTCACCCTTCCACTTT.

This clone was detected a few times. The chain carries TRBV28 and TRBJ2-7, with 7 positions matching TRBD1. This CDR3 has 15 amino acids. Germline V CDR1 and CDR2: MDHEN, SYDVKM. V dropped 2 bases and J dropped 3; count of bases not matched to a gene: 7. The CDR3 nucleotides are TGTGCCAGCAGTTTACCGACAGGGCAGTTCTACGAGCAGTACTTC. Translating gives CASSLPTGQFYEQYF. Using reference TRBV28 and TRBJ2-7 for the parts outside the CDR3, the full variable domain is DVKVTQSSRYLVKRTGEKVFLECVQDMDHENMFWYRQDPGLGLRLIYFSYDVKMKEKGDIPEGYSVSREKKERFSLILESASTNQTSMYLCASSLPTGQFYEQYFGPGTRLTVT.

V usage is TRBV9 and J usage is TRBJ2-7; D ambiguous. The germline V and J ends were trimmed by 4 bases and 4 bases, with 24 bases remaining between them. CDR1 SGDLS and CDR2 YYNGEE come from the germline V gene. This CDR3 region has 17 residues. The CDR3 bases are TGTGCCAGCAGCCCCAGCCCGGCAGGCTTCTCTCTTTACGAGCAGTACTTC. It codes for CASSPSPAGFSLYEQYF. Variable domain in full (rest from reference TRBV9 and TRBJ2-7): DSGVTQTPKHLITATGQRVTLRCSPRSGDLSVYWYQQSLDQGLQFLIQYYNGEERAKGNILERFSAQQFPDLHSELNLSSLELGDSALYFCASSPSPAGFSLYEQYFGPGTRLTVT.

CDR3 in amino acids: CASSLEGNTEAFF. The CDR3 nucleotides read TGTGCCAGCAGCTTGGAGGGGAACACTGAAGCTTTCTTT. This sequence joins TRBV11-1 and TRBJ1-1, with D hard to call. Germline V gene sequence: CDR1 SGHAT, CDR2 FQDESV (reference sequence). V gave up 3 bases and J gave up 1 base, with 6 bases separating them. The CDR3 has 13 amino acids.

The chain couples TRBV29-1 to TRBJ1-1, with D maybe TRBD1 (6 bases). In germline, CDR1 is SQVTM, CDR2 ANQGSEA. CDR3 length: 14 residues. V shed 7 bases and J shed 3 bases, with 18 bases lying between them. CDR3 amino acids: CSAREGGMYTEAFF. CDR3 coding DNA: TGCAGCGCCCGGGAGGGGGGGATGTACACTGAAGCTTTCTTT. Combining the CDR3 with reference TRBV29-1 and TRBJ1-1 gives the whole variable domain SAVISQKPSRDICQRGTSLTIQCQVDSQVTMMFWYRQQPGQSLTLIATANQGSEATYESGFVIDKFPISRPNLTFSTLTVSNMSPEDSSIYLCSAREGGMYTEAFFGQGTRLTVV.

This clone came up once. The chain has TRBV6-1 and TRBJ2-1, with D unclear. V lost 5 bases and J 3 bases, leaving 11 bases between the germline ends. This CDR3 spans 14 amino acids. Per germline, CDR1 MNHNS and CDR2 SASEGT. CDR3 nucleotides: TGTGCCAGCAGTTTACGACACCTCTACAATGAGCAGTTCTTC. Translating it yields CASSLRHLYNEQFF.

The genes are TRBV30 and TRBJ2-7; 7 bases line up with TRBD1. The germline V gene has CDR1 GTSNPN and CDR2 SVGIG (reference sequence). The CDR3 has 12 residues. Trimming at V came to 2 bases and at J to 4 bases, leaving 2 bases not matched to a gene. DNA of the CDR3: TGTGCCTGGAGTTCGACAGGGTACGAGCAGTACTTC. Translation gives CAWSSTGYEQYF.

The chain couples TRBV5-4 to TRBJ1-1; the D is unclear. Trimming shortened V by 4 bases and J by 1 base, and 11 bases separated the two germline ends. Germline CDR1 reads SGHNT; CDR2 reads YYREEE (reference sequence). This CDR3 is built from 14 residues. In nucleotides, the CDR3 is TGTGCCAGCAGCGCCTCGGGTGGGAACACTGAAGCTTTCTTT. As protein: CASSASGGNTEAFF.

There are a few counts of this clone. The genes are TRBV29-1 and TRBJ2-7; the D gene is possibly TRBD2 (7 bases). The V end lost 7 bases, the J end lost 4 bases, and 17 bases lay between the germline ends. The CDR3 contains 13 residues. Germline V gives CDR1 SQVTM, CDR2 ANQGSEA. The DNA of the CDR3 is TGCAGCGCCGGGGGGCAGGGCAGGTACGAGCAGTACTTC. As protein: CSAGGQGRYEQYF.

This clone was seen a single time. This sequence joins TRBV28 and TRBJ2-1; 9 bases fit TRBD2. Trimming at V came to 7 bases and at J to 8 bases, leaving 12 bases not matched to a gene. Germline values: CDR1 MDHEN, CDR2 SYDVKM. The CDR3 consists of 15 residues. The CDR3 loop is CASNKAGLAMYEQFF. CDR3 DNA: TGTGCCAGCAACAAAGCTGGACTAGCGATGTATGAGCAGTTCTTC. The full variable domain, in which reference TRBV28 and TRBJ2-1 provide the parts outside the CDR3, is DVKVTQSSRYLVKRTGEKVFLECVQDMDHENMFWYRQDPGLGLRLIYFSYDVKMKEKGDIPEGYSVSREKKERFSLILESASTNQTSMYLCASNKAGLAMYEQFFGPGTRLTVL.

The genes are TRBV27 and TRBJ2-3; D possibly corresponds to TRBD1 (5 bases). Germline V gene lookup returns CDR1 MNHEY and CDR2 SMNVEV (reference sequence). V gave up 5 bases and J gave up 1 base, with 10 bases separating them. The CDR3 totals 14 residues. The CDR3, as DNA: TGTGCCAGCAGTGTCGTAGGGGGCACAGATACGCAGTATTTT. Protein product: CASSVVGGTDTQYF.

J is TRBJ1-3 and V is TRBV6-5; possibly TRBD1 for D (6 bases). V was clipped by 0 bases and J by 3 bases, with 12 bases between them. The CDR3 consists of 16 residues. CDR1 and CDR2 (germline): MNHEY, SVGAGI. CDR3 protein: CASSYSRGAGGNTIYF. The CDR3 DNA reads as TGTGCCAGCAGTTACTCACGGGGGGCAGGTGGAAACACCATATATTTT.

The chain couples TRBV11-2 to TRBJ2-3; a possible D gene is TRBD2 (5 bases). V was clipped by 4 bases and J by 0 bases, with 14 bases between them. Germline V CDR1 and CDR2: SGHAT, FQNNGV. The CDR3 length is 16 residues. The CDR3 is CASSSPGGFSTDTQYF. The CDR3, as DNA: TGTGCCAGCAGCTCTCCGGGCGGGTTTAGCACAGATACGCAGTATTTT.

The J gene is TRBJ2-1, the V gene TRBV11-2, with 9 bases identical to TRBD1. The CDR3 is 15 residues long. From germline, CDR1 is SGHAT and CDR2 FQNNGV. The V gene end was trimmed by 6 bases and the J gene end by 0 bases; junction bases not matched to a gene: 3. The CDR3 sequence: CASREGQGSYNEQFF. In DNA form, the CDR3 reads TGTGCCAGCAGGGAGGGACAGGGCTCCTACAATGAGCAGTTCTTC.

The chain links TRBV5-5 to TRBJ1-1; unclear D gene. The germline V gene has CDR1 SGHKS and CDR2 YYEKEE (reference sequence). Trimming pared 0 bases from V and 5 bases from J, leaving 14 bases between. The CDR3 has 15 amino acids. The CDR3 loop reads CASSLVFGSGTEAFF. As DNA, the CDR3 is TGTGCCAGCAGCTTGGTTTTTGGGAGCGGGACTGAAGCTTTCTTT.

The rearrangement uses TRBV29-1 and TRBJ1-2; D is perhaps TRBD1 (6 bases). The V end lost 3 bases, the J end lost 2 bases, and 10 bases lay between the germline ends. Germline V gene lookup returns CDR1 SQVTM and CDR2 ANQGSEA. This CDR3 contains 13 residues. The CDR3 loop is CSVDRGLNYGYTF. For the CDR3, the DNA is TGCAGCGTTGACAGGGGCCTCAACTATGGCTACACCTTC.

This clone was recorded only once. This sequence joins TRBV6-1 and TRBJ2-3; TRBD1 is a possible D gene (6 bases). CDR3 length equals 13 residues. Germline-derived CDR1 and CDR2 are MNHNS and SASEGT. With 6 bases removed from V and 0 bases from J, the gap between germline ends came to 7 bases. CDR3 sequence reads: CASRTGSTDTQYF. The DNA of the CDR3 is TGTGCCAGCAGAACAGGGAGCACAGATACGCAGTATTTT.

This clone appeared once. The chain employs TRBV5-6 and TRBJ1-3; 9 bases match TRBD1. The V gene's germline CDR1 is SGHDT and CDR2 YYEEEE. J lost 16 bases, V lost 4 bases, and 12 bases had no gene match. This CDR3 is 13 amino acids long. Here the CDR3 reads CASSTRDRVGFYF. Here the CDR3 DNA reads TGTGCCAGCAGCACTAGGGACAGGGTCGGATTCTATTTT.

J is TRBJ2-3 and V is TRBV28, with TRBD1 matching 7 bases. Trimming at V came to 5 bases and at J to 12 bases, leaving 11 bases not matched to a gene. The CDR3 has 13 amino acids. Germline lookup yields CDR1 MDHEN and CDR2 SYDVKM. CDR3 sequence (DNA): TGTGCCAGCAGTCTTAATCCGGGACAGAGTCAGTATTTT. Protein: CASSLNPGQSQYF.